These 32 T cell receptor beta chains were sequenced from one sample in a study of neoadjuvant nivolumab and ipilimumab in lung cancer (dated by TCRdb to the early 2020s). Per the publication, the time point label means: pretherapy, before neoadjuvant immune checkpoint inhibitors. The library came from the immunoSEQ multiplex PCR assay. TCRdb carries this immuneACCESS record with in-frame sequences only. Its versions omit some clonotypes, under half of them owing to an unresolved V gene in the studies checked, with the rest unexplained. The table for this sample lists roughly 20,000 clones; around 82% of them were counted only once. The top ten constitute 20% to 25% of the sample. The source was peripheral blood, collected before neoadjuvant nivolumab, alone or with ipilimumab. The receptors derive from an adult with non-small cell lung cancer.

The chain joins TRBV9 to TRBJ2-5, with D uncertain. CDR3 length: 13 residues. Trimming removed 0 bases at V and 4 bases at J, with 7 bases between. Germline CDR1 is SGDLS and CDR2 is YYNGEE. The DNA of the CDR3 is TGTGCCAGCAGCGTAGTAACGGGAGAGACCCAGTACTTC. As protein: CASSVVTGETQYF.

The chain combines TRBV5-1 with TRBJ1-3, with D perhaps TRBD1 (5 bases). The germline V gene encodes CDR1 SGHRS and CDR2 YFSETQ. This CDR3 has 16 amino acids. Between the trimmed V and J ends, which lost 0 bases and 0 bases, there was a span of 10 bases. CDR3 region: CASSLAGGTSGNTIYF. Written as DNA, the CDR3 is TGCGCCAGCAGCTTGGCGGGGGGGACCTCTGGAAACACCATATATTTT.

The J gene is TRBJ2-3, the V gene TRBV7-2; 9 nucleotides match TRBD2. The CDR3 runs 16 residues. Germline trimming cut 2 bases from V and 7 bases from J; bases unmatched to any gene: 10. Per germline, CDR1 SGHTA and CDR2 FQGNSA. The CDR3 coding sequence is TGTGCCAGCAGCTTATGGGGCGGGAGGGTTAGTAATACGCAGTATTTT. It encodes CASSLWGGRVSNTQYF.

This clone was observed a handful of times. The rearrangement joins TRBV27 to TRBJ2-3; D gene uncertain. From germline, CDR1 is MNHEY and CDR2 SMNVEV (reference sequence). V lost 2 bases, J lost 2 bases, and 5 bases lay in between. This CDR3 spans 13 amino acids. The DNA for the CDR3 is TGTGCCAGCAGTTTAACTAACACAGATACGCAGTATTTT. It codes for CASSLTNTDTQYF.

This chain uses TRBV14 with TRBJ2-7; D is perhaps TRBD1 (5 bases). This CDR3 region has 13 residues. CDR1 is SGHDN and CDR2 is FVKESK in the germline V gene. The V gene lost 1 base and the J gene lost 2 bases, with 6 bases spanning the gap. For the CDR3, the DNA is TGTGCCAGCAGCCAAGCAGGGCCCTACGAGCAGTACTTC. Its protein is CASSQAGPYEQYF. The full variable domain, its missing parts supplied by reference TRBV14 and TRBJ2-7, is EAGVTQFPSHSVIEKGQTVTLRCDPISGHDNLYWYRRVMGKEIKFLLHFVKESKQDESGMPNNRFLAERTGGTYSTLKVQPAELEDSGVYFCASSQAGPYEQYFGPGTRLTVT.

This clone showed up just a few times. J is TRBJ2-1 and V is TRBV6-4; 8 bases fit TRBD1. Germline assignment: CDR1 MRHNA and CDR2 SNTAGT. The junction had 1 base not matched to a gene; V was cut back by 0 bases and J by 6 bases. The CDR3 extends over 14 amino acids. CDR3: CASSDSGTGNEQFF. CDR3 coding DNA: TGTGCCAGCAGTGACTCGGGGACAGGCAATGAGCAGTTCTTC.

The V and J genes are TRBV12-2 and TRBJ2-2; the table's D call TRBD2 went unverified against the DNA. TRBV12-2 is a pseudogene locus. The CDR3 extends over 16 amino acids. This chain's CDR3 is CASRPPRSGRPGELFF. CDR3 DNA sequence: TGTGCAAGTCGCCCCCCACGGAGCGGGAGGCCCGGGGAGCTGTTTTTT.

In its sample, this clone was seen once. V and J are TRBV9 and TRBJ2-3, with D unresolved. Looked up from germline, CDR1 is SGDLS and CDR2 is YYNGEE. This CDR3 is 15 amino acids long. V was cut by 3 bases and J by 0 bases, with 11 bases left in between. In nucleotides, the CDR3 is TGTGCCAGCAGCGGGGGTGTCTTAAGCACAGATACGCAGTATTTT. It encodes CASSGGVLSTDTQYF.

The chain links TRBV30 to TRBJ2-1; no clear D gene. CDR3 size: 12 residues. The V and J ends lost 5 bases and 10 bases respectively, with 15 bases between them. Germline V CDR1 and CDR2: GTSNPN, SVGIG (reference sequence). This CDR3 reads CAWATSAREQFF. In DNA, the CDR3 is TGTGCCTGGGCAACCTCGGCGAGAGAGCAGTTCTTC.

CDR3 bases: TGTGCCACCAGCCAATGGACAGGCACAGATACGCAGTATTTT. This codes for CATSQWTGTDTQYF. The V gene is TRBV15, the J gene TRBJ2-3; a possible D gene is TRBD1 (6 bases). Trimming left V 5 bases short and J 1 base short, with 10 bases between. This CDR3 has 14 residues. Looked up from germline, CDR1 is LNHNV and CDR2 is YYDKDF (reference sequence).

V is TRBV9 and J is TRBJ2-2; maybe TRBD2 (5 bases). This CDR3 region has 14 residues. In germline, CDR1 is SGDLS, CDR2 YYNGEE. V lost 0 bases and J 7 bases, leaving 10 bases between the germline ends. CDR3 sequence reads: CASSVASQDGELFF. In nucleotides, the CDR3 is TGTGCCAGCAGCGTAGCTAGCCAAGACGGGGAGCTGTTTTTT.

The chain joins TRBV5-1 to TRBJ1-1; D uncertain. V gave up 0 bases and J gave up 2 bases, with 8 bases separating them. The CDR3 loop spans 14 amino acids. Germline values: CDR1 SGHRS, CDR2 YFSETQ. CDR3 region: CASSLAPVNTEAFF. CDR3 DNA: TGCGCCAGCAGCTTGGCCCCGGTTAACACTGAAGCTTTCTTT.

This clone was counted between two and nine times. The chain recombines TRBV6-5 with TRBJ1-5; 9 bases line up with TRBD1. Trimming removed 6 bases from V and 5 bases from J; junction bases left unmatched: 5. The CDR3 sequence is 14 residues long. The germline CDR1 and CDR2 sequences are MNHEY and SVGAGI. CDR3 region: CASSLDRGYQPQHF. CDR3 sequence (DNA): TGTGCCAGCAGCCTAGACAGGGGGTATCAGCCCCAGCATTTT.

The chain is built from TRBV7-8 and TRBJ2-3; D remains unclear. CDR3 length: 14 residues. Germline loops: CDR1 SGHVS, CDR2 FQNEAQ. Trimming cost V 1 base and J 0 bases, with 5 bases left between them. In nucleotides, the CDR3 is TGTGCCAGCAGCTTAGTCAGGAGCACAGATACGCAGTATTTT. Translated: CASSLVRSTDTQYF.

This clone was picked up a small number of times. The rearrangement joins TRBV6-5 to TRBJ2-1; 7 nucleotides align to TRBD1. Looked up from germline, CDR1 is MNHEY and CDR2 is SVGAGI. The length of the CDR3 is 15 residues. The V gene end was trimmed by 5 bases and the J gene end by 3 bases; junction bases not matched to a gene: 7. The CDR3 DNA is TGTGCCAGCAGTACAGGGGTAAGCGGCTACAATGAGCAGTTCTTC. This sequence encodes CASSTGVSGYNEQFF.

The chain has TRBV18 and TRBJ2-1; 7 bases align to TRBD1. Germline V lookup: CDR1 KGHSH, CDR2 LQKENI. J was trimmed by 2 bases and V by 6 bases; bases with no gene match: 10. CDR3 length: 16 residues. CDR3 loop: CASSPGQVGTYNEQFF. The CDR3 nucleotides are TGTGCCAGCTCCCCCGGACAGGTTGGCACCTACAATGAGCAGTTCTTC.

CDR3 amino acids: CASSLASGRETQYF. The DNA of the CDR3 is TGTGCCAGCAGCTTAGCTTCGGGGAGGGAGACCCAGTACTTC. The gene calls are TRBV7-6 and TRBJ2-5, with D tentatively TRBD2 (6 bases). Trimming left V 0 bases short and J 5 bases short, with 10 bases between. This CDR3 is 14 amino acids long. Germline V lookup: CDR1 SGHVS, CDR2 FNYEAQ.

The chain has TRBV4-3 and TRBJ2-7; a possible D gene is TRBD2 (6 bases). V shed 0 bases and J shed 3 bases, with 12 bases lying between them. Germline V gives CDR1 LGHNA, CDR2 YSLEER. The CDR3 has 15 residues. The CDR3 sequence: CASSQDIAGSYEQYF. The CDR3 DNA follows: TGCGCCAGCAGCCAAGATATCGCGGGGAGCTACGAGCAGTACTTC.

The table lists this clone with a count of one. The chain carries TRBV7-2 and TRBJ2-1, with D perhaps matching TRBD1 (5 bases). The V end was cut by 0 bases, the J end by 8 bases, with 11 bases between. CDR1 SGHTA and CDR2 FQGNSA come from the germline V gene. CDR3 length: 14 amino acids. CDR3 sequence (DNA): TGTGCCAGCAGCTTAGCCAGGGATGCGGATGAGCAGTTCTTC. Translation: CASSLARDADEQFF. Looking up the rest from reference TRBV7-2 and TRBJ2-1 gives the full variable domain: GAGVSQSPSNKVTEKGKDVELRCDPISGHTALYWYRQSLGQGLEFLIYFQGNSAPDKSGLPSDRFSAERTGGSVSTLTIQRTQQEDSAVYLCASSLARDADEQFFGPGTRLTVL.

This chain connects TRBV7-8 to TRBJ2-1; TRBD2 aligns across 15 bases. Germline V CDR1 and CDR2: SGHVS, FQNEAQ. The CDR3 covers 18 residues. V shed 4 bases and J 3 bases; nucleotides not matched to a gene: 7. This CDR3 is CASSSGTSGRIGYNEQFF. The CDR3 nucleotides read TGTGCCAGCAGCTCGGGGACTAGCGGGAGGATCGGCTACAATGAGCAGTTCTTC.

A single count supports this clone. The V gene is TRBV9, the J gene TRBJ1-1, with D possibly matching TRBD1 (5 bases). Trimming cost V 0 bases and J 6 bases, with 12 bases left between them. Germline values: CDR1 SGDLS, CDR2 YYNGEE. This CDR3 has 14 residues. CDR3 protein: CASSVGGRVAEAFF. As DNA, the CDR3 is TGTGCCAGCAGCGTAGGGGGGAGAGTAGCTGAAGCTTTCTTT.

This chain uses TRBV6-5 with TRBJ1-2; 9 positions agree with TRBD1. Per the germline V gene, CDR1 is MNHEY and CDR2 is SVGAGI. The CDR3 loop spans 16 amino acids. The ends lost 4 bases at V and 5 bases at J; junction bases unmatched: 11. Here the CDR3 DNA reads TGTGCCAGCAGTTTAACCGCCGGGACAGGGCTTTATGGCTACACCTTC. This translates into CASSLTAGTGLYGYTF.

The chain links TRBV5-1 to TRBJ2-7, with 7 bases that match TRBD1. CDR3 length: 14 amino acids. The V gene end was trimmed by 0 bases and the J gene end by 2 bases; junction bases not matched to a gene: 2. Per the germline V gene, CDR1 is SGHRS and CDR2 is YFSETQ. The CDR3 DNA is TGCGCCAGCAGCTTGGCCGGGACAGCCTACGAGCAGTACTTC. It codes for CASSLAGTAYEQYF.

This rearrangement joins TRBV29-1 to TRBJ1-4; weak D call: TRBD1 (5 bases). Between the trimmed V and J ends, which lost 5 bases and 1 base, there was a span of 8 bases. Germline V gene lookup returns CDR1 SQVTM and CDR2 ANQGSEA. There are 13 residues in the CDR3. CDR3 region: CSVTRVTNEKLFF. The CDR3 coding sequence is TGCAGCGTTACCAGGGTAACTAATGAAAAACTGTTTTTT.

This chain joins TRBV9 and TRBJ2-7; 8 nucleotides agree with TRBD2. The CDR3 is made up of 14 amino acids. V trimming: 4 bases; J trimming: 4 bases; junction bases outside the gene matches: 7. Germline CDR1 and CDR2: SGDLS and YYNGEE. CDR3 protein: CASSPQAGEYEQYF. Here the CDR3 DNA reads TGTGCCAGCAGCCCACAAGCGGGAGAGTACGAGCAGTACTTC.

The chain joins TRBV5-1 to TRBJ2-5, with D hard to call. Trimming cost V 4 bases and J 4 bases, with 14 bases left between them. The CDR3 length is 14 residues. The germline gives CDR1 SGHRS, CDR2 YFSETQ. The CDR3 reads CASSATTPPETQYF. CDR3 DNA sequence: TGCGCCAGCAGCGCCACTACACCTCCAGAGACCCAGTACTTC. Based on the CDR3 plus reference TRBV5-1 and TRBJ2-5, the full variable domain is KAGVTQTPRYLIKTRGQQVTLSCSPISGHRSVSWYQQTPGQGLQFLFEYFSETQRNKGNFPGRFSGRQFSNSRSEMNVSTLELGDSALYLCASSATTPPETQYFGPGTRLLVL.

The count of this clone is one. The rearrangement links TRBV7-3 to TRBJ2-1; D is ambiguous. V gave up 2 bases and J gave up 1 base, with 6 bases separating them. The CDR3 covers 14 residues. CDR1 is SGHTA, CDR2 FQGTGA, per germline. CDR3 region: CASSLAVSYNEQFF. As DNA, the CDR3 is TGTGCCAGCAGCTTAGCGGTTTCCTACAATGAGCAGTTCTTC.

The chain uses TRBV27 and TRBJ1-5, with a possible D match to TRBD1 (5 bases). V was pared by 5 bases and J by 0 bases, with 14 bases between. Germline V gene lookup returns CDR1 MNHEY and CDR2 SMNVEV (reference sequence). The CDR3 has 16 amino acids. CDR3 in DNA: TGTGCCAGCAGTCCATACCTACAGGTTAGCAATCAGCCCCAGCATTTT. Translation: CASSPYLQVSNQPQHF.

The CDR3 DNA reads as TGTGCCAGCAGTAAGGACAGGGGGAATGAAAAACTGTTTTTT. Amino acids: CASSKDRGNEKLFF. This chain joins TRBV2 and TRBJ1-4, with 10 bases identical to TRBD1. CDR3 length: 14 amino acids. V was clipped by 5 bases and J by 5 bases; unmatched bases: 2. CDR1 and CDR2 (germline): SNHLY, FYNNEI.

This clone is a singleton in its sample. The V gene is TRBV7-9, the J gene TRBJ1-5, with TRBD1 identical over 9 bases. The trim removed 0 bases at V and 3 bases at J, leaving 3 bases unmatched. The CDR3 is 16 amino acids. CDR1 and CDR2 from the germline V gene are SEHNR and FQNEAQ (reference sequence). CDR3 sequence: CASSLAWTGVNQPQHF. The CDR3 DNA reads TGTGCCAGCAGCTTAGCGTGGACAGGGGTCAATCAGCCCCAGCATTTT.

The CDR3 is CAISESTRDGYTF. In nucleotides, the CDR3 is TGTGCCATCAGTGAGTCTACACGGGATGGCTACACCTTC. The rearrangement links TRBV10-3 to TRBJ1-2; D is ambiguous. This CDR3 contains 13 residues. Germline CDR1 reads ENHRY; CDR2 reads SYGVKD. Trimming took off 0 bases at V and 6 bases at J, with 8 bases between the two ends.

The CDR3 spells CASSFTDTQYF. As DNA, the CDR3 is TGCGCCAGCAGCTTCACAGATACGCAGTATTTT. The chain combines TRBV5-1 with TRBJ2-3; D not certain. The CDR3 is made up of 11 amino acids. The germline CDR1 and CDR2 sequences are SGHRS and YFSETQ. The V gene lost 2 bases and the J gene lost 2 bases, with 0 bases spanning the gap.